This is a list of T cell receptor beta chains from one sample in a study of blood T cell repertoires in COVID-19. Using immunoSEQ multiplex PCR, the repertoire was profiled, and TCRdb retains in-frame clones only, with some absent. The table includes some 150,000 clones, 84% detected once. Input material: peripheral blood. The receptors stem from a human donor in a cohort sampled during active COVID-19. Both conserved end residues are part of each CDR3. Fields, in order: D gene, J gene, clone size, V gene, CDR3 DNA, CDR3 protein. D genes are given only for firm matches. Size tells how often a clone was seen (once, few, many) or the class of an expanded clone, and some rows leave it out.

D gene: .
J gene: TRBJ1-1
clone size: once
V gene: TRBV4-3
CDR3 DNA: TGCGCCAGCAGCCAAGACGGGTATACTGAAGCTTTCTTT
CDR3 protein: CASSQDGYTEAFF

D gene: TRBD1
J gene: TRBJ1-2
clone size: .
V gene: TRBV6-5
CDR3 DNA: TGTGCCAGCAGCCAGGACAGGGACTATGGCTACACCTTC
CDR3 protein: CASSQDRDYGYTF

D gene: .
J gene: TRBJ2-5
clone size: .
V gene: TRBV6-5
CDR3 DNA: TGTGCCAGCTCCGGGACTTCTCAAGAGACCCAGTACTTC
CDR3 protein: CASSGTSQETQYF

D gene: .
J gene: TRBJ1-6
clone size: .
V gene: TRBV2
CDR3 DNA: TGTGCCAGCAGTGAAGCGCAGGGGATAAATTCACCCCTCCACTTT
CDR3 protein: CASSEAQGINSPLHF

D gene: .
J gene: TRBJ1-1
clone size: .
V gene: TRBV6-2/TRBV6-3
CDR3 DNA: TGTGCCAGCAGTTACCTAGGGGTAGACACTGAAGCTTTCTTT
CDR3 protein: CASSYLGVDTEAFF

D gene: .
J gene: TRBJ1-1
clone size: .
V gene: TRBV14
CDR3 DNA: TGTGCCAGCAGCCAAAATAGCCATGGCGGTGAAGCTTTCTTT
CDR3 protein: CASSQNSHGGEAFF

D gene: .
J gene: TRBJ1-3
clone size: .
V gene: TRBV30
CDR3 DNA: TGTGCCTGGAGTATCGGACAGACCGTATATTTT
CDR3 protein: CAWSIGQTVYF

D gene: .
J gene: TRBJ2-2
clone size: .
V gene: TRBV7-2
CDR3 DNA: TGTGCCAGCAGCTTAAGTCAGTTGAACACCGGGGAGCTGTTTTTT
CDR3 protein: CASSLSQLNTGELFF

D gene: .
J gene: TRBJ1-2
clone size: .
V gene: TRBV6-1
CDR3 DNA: TGTGCCAGCAGTGAAACTGCGGCCACCTATGGCTACACCTTC
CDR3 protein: CASSETAATYGYTF

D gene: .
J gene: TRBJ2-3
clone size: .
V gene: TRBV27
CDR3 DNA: TGTGCCAGCAGTTTATGGGGGGTTGCAGATACGCAGTATTTT
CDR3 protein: CASSLWGVADTQYF

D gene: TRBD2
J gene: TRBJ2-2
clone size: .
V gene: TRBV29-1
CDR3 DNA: TGCAGCGTTGTACGCGGGGGGCCGGGCACCGGGGAGCTGTTTTTT
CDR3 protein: CSVVRGGPGTGELFF

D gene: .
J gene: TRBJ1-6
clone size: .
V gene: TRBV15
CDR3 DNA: TGTGCCACCAGCAGAGGCATAGGGGGAACACCCCTCCACTTT
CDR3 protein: CATSRGIGGTPLHF

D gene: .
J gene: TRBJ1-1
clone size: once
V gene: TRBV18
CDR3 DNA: TGTGCCAGCTCACCCCTCCGGGGGGCTAAGAACACTGAAGCTTTCTTT
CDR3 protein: CASSPLRGAKNTEAFF

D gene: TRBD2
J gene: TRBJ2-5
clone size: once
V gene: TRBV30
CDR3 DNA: TGTGCCCATCGGACTAGCGGGGGGGAGACCCAGTACTTC
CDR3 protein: CAHRTSGGETQYF

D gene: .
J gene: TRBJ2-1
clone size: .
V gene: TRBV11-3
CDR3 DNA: TGTGCCAGCACCCGAGGGAGCGGGAATGAGCAGTTCTTC
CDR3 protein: CASTRGSGNEQFF

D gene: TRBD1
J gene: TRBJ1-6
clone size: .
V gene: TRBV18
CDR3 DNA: TGTGCCAGCTCCCCCGCCCCGACAGGGATGAATTCACCCCTCCACTTT
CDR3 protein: CASSPAPTGMNSPLHF

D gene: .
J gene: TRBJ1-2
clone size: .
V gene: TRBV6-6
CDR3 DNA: TGTGCCAGCAGGCGGAACTATGGCTACACCTTC
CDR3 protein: CASRRNYGYTF

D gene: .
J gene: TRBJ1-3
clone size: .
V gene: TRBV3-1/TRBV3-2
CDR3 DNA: TGTGCCAGCAGCCAAGTTGTCTTTACACGCTCTGGAAACACCATATATTTT
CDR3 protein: CASSQVVFTRSGNTIYF

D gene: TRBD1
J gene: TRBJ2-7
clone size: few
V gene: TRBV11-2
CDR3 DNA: TGTGCCAGCAGCAGGGGGACAGGTATCCTTTACGAGCAGTACTTC
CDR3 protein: CASSRGTGILYEQYF

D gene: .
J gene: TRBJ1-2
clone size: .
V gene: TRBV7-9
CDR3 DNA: TGTGCCAGCAGCTTAGGAGGGGGCTATGGCTACACCTTC
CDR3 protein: CASSLGGGYGYTF

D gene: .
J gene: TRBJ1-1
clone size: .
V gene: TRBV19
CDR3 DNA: TGTGCCAGTAGTATCTGGCATGAAGCTTTCTTT
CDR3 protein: CASSIWHEAFF

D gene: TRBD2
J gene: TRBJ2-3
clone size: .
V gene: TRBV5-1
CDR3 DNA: TGCGCCAGCAGCCGCGGGGGAACTTACACAGATACGCAGTATTTT
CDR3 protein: CASSRGGTYTDTQYF

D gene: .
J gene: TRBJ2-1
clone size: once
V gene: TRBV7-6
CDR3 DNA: TGTGCCAGCAGCTTAGGGAGGGAGAACAATGAGCAGTTCTTC
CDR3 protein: CASSLGRENNEQFF

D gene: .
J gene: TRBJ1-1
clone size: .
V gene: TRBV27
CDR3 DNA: TGTGCCAGCAGTTATGGGGGCAGTCTGAACACTGAAGCTTTCTTT
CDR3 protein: CASSYGGSLNTEAFF

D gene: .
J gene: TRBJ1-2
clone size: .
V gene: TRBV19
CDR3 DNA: TGTGCCAGTAGTATCGGGCAGGGTAACTATGGCTACACCTTC
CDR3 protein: CASSIGQGNYGYTF

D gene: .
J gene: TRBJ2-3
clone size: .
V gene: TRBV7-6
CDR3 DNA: TGTGCCAGCACAGTGTCTGTAAGTGGTTTGGATACGCAGTATTTT
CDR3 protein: CASTVSVSGLDTQYF